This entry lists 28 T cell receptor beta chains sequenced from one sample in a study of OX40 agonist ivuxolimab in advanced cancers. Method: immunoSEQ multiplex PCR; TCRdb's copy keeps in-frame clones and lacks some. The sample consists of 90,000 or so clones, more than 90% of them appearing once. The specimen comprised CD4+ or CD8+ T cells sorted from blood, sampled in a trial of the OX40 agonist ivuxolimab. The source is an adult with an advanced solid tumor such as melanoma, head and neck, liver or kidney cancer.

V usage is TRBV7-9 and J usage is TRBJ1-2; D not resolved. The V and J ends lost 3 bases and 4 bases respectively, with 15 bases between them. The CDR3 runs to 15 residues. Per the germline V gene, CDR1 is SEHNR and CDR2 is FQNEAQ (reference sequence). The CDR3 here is CASSFEGLALYGYTF. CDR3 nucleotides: TGTGCCAGCAGCTTCGAAGGGCTGGCCCTCTATGGCTACACCTTC. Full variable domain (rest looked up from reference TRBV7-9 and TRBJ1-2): DTGVSQNPRHKITKRGQNVTFRCDPISEHNRLYWYRQTLGQGPEFLTYFQNEAQLEKSRLLSDRFSAERPKGSFSTLEIQRTEQGDSAMYLCASSFEGLALYGYTFGSGTRLTVV.

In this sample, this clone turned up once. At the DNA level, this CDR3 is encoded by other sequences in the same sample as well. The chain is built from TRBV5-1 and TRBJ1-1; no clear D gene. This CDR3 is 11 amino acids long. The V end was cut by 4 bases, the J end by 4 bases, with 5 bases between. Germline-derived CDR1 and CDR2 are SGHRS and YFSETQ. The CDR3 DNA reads TGCGCCAGCAGCCTCGGCACTGAAGCTTTCTTT. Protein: CASSLGTEAFF.

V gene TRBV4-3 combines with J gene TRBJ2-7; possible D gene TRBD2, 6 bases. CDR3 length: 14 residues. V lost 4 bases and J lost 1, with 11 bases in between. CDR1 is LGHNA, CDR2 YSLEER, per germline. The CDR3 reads CASSPLGGSYEQYF. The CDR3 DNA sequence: TGCGCCAGCAGCCCATTGGGGGGATCCTACGAGCAGTACTTC.

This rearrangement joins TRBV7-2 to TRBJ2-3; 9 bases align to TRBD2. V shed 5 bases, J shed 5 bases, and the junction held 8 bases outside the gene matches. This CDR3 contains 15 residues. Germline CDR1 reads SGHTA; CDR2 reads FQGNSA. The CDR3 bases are TGTGCCAGCAGCCGCGGACTAGCGCGTCGAGATACGCAGTATTTT. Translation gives CASSRGLARRDTQYF.

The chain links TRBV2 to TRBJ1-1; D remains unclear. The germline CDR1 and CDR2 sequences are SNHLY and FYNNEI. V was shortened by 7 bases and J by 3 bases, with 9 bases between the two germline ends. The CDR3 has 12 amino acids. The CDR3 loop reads CASTPGDTEAFF. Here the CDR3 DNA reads TGTGCCAGCACCCCCGGGGACACTGAAGCTTTCTTT.

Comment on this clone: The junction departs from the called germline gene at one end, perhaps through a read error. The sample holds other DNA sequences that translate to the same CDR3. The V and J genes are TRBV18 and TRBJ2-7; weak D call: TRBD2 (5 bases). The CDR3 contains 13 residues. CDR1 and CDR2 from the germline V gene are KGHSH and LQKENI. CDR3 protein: CASSPERAYEQYF. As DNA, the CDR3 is TGCGCCAGCTCACCAGAGAGGGCCTACGAGCAGTACTTC.

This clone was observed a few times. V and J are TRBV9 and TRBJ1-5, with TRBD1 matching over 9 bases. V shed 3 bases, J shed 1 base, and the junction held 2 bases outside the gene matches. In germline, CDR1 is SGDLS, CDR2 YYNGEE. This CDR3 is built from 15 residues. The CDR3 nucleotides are TGTGCCAGCAGCGAGGGACAGGGAAGCAATCAGCCCCAGCATTTT. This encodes CASSEGQGSNQPQHF.

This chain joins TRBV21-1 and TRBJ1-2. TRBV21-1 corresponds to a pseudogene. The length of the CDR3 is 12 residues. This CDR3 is CASSKALSGYTF. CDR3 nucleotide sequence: TGTGCCAGCAGCAAAGCGCTTTCCGGCTACACCTTC.

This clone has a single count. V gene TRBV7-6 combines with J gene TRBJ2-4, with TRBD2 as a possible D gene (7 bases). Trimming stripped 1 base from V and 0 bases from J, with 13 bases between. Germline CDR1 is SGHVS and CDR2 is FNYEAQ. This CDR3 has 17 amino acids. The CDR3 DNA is TGTGCCAGCAGCTTAGGGTTAGGGGGGGCAGCCAAAAACATTCAGTACTTC. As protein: CASSLGLGGAAKNIQYF.

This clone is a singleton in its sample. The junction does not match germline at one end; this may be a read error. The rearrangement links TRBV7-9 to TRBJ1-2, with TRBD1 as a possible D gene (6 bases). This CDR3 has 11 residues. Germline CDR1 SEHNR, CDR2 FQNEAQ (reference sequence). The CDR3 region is CASSFGGLYIF. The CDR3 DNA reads TGTGCCAGCAGCTTCGGGGGGCTGTACATCTTC.

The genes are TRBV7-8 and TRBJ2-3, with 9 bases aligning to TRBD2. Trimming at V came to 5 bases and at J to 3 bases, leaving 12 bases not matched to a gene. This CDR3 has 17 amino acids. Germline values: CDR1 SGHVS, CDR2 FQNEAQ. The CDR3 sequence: CASSTPAGGPGTDTQYF. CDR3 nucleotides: TGTGCCAGCAGCACGCCGGCGGGGGGGCCCGGAACAGATACGCAGTATTTT. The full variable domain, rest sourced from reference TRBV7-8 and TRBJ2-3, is GAGVSQSPRYKVAKRGQDVALRCDPISGHVSLFWYQQALGQGPEFLTYFQNEAQLDKSGLPSDRFFAERPEGSVSTLKIQRTQQEDSAVYLCASSTPAGGPGTDTQYFGPGTRLTVL.

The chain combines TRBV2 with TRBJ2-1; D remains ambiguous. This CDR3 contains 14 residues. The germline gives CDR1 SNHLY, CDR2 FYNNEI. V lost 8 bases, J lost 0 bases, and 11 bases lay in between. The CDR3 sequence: CASPGRSSYNEQFF. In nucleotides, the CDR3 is TGTGCCAGCCCTGGCCGAAGCTCCTACAATGAGCAGTTCTTC.

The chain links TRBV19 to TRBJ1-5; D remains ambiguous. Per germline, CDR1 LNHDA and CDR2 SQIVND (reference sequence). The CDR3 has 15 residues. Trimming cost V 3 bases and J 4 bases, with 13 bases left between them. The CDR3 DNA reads TGTGCCAGTAGTATTATCACGGGCCTAAATCAGCCCCAGCATTTT. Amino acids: CASSIITGLNQPQHF.

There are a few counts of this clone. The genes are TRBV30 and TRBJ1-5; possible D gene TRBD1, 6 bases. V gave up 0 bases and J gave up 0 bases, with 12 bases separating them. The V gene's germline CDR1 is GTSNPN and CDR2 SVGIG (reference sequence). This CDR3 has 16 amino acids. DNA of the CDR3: TGTGCCTGGAGTGTACGGGGACACTTTAGCAATCAGCCCCAGCATTTT. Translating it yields CAWSVRGHFSNQPQHF.

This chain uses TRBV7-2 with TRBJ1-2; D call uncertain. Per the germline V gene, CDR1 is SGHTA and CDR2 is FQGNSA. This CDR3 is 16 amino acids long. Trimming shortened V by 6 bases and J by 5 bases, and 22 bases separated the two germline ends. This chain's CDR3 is CASRSDILQVPYGYTF. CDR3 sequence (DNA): TGTGCCAGCAGGAGCGACATCCTCCAGGTCCCTTATGGCTACACCTTC.

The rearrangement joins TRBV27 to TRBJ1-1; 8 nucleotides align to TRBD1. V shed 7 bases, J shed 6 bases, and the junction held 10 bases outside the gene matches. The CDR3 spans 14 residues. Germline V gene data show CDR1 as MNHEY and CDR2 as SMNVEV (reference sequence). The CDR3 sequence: CASKKGQVKAEAFF. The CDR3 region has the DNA TGTGCCAGCAAAAAGGGACAGGTCAAGGCTGAAGCTTTCTTT.

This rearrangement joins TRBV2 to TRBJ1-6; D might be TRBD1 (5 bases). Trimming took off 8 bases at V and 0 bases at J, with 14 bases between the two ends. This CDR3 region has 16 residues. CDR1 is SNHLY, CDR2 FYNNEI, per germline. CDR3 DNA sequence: TGTGCCAGCGCGGCGACAGTCAGCTCCTATAATTCACCCCTCCACTTT. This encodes CASAATVSSYNSPLHF.

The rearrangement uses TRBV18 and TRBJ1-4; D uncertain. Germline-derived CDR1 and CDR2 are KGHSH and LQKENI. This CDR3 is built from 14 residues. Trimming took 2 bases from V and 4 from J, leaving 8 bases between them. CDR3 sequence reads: CASSPERFNEKLFF. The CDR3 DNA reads TGTGCCAGCTCACCAGAACGGTTTAATGAAAAACTGTTTTTT. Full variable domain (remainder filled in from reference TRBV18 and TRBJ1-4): NAGVMQNPRHLVRRRGQEARLRCSPMKGHSHVYWYRQLPEEGLKFMVYLQKENIIDESGMPKERFSAEFPKEGPSILRIQQVVRGDSAAYFCASSPERFNEKLFFGSGTQLSVL.

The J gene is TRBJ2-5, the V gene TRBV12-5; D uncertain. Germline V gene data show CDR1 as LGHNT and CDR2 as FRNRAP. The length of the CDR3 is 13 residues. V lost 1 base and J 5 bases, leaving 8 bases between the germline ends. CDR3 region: CASGLGLGETQYF. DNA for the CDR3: TGTGCTAGTGGTTTGGGATTAGGGGAGACCCAGTACTTC.

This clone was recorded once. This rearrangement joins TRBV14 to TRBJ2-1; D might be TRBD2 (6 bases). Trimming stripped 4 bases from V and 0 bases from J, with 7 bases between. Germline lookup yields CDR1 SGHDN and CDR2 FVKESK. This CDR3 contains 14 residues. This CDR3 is CASSLAASYNEQFF. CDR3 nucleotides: TGTGCCAGCAGCCTAGCGGCCTCCTACAATGAGCAGTTCTTC.

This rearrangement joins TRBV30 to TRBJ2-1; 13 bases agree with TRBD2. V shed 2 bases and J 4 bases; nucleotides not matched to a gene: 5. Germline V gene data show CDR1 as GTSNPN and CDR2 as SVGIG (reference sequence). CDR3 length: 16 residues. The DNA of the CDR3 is TGTGCCTGGAGTCGTACTAGCGGGAGGGCTTACAATGAGCAGTTCTTC. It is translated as CAWSRTSGRAYNEQFF.

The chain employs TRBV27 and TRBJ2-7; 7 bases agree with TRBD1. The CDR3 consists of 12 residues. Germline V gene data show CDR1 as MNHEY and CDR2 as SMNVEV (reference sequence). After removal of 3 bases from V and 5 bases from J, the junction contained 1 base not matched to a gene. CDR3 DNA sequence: TGTGCCAGCAGTTTCGGGACAGACGAGCAGTACTTC. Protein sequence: CASSFGTDEQYF.

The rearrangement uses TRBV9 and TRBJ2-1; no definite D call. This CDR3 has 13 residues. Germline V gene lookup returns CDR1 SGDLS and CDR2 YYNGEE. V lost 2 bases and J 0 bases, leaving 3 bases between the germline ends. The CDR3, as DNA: TGTGCCAGCAGCGTCCTCTCCTACAATGAGCAGTTCTTC. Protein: CASSVLSYNEQFF. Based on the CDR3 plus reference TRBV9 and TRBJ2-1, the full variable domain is DSGVTQTPKHLITATGQRVTLRCSPRSGDLSVYWYQQSLDQGLQFLIQYYNGEERAKGNILERFSAQQFPDLHSELNLSSLELGDSALYFCASSVLSYNEQFFGPGTRLTVL.

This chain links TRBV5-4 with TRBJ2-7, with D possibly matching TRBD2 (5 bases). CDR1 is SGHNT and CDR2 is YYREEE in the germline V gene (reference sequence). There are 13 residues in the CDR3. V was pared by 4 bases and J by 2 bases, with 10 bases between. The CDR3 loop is CASSPGIPYEQYF. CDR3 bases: TGTGCCAGCAGCCCCGGGATTCCCTACGAGCAGTACTTC.

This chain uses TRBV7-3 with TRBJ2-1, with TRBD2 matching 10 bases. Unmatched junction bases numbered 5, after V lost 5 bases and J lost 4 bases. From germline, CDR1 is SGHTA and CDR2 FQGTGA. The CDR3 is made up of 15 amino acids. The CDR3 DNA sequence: TGTGCCAGCAGCCCCGGACTAGCGGAGTACAATGAGCAGTTCTTC. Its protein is CASSPGLAEYNEQFF.

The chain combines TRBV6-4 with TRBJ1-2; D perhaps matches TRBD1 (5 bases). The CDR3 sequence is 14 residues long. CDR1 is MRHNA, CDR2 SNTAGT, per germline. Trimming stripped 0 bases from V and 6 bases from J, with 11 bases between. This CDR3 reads CASSDSGGGNGYTF. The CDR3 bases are TGTGCCAGCAGTGACTCTGGGGGAGGTAATGGCTACACCTTC.

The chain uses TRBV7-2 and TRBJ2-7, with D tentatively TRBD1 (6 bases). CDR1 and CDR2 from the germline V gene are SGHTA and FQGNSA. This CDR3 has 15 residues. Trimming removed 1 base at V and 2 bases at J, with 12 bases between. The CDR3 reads CASSLGGTPTYEQYF. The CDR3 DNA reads TGTGCCAGCAGCTTAGGTGGGACACCAACCTACGAGCAGTACTTC.

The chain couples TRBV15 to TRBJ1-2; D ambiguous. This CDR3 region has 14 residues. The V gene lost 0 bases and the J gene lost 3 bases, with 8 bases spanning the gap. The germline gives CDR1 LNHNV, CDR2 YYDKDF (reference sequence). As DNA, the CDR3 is TGTGCCACCAGCAGAGAACGGCAGTACTATGGCTACACCTTC. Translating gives CATSRERQYYGYTF.